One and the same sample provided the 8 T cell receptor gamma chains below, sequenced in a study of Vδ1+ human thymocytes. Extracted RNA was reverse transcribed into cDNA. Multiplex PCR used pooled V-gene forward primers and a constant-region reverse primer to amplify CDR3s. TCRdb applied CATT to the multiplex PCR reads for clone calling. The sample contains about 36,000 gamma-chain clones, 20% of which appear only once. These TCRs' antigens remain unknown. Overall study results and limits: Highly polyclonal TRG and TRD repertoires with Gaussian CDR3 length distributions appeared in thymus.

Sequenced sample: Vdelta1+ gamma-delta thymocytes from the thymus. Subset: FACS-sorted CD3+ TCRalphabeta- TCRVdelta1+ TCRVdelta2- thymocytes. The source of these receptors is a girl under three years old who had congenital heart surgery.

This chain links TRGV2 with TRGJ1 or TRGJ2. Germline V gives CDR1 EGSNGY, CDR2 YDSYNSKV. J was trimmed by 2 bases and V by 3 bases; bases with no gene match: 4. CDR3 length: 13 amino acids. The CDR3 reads CATWDLHYYKKLF. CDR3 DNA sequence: TGTGCCACCTGGGACCTTCATTATTATAAGAAACTCTTT.

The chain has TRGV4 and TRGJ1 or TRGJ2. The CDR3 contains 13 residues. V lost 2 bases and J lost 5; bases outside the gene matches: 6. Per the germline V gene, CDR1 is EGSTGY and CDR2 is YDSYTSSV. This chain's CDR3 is CATWDDLDYKKLF. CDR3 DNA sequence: TGTGCCACCTGGGATGATCTGGATTATAAGAAACTCTTT.

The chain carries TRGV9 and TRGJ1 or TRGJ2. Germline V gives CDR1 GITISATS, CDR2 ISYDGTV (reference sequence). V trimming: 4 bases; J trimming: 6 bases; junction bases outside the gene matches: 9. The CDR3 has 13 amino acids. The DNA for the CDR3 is TGTGCCTTGTGGGATAGGGTGCGTTATAAGAAACTCTTT. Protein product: CALWDRVRYKKLF.

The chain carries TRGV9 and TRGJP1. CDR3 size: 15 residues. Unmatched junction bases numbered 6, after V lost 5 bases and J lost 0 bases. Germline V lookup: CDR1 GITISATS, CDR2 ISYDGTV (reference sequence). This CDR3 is CALWAIYTTGWFKIF. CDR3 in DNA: TGTGCCTTGTGGGCCATTTATACCACTGGTTGGTTCAAGATATTT.

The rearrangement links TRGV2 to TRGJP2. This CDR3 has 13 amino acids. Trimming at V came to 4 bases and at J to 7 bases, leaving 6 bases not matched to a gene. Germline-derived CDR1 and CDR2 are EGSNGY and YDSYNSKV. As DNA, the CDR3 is TGTGCCACCTGGGATCGGGCTGATTGGATCAAGACGTTT. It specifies CATWDRADWIKTF.

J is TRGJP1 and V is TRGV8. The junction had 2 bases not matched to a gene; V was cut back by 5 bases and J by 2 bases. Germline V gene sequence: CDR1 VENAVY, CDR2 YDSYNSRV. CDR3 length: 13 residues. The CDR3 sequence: CATWVTTGWFKIF. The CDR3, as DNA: TGTGCCACCTGGGTGACCACTGGTTGGTTCAAGATATTT.

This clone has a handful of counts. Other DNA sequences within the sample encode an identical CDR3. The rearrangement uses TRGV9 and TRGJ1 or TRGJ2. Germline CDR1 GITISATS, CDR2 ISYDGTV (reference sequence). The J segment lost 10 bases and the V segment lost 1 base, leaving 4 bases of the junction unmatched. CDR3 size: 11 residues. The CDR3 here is CALWEVGKKLF. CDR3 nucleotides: TGTGCCTTGTGGGAGGTAGGGAAGAAACTCTTT.

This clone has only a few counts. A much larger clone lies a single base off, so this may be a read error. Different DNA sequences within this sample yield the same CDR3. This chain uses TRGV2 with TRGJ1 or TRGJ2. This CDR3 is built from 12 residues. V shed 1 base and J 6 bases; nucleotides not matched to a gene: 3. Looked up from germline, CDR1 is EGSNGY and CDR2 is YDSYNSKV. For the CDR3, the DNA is TGTGCCACCTGGGACGGTCCTTATAAGAAACTCTTT. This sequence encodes CATWDGPYKKLF.